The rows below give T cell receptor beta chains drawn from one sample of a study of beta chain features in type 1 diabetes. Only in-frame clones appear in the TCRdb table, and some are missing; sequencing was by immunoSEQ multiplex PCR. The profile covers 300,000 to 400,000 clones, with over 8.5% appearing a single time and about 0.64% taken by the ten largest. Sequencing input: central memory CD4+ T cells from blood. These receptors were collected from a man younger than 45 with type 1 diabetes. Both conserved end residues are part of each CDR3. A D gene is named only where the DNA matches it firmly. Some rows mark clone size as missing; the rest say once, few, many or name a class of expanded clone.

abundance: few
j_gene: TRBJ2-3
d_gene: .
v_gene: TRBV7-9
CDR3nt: TGTGCCAGCAGCTCCCTGGGTACAGATACGCAGTATTTT
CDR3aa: CASSSLGTDTQYF

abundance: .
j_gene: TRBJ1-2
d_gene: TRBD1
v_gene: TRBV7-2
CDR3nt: TGTGCCAGCAGCTTGGCCGGAGGGCAGGGGGCACGGGGCTACACCTTC
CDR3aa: CASSLAGGQGARGYTF

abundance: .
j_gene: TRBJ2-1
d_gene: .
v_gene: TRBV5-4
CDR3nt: TGTGCCAGCAGCTCCCCAGCGGGCTCCTACAATGAGCAGTTCTTC
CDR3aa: CASSSPAGSYNEQFF

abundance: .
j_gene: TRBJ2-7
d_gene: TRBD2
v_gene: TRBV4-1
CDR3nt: TGCGCCAGCAGCCGTGGACTAGCGGGGGACGTCTACGAGCAGTACTTC
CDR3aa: CASSRGLAGDVYEQYF

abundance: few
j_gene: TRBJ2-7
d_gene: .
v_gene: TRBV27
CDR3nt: TGTGCCAGCAGGTTAAGGGGTTCCGCCTACGAGCAGTACTTC
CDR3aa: CASRLRGSAYEQYF

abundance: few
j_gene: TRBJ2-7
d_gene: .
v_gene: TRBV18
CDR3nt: TGTGCCAGCTCACCAGTCGGCGCAGGATACGAGCAGTACTTC
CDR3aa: CASSPVGAGYEQYF

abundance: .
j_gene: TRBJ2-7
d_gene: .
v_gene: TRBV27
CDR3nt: TGTGCCAGCAGTTCGACAGTGACCTACGAGCAGTACTTC
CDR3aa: CASSSTVTYEQYF

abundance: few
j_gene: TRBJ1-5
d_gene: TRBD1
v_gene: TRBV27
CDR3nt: TGTGCCAGCAGTAATCAGGGGGTTGGACAGCCCCAGCATTTT
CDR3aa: CASSNQGVGQPQHF

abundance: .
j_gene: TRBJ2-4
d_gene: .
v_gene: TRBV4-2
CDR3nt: TGTGCCAGCAGCTTGTTCACCTCTGGGTCCAAAAACATTCAGTACTTC
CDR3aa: CASSLFTSGSKNIQYF

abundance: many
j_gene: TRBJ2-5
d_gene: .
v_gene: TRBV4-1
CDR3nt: TGCGCCAGCAGCGTTACAGGGCGAGAGACCCAGTACTTC
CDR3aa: CASSVTGRETQYF

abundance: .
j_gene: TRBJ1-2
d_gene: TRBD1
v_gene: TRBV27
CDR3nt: TGTGCCAGCAGGGCTCTGCAGGGGGCCGACTATGGCTACACCTTC
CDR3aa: CASRALQGADYGYTF

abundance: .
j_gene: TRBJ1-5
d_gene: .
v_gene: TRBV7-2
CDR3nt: TGTGCCAGCAGCTTAGACGAGAATCAGCCCCAGCATTTT
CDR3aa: CASSLDENQPQHF

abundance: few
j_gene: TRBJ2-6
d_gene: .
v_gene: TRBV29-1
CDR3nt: TGCAGCGTTTGGGGCTCTGGGGCCAACGTCCTGACTTTC
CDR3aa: CSVWGSGANVLTF

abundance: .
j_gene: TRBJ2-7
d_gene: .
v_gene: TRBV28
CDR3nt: TGTGCCAGCAGTTTCCAGGGCAGGGGTCCGAGTGAGCAGTACTTC
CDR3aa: CASSFQGRGPSEQYF

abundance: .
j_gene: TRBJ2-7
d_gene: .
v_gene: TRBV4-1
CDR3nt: TGCGCCAGCAGCCAATTTCAAGGGTTGGTGACCTCCTACGAGCAGTACTTC
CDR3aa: CASSQFQGLVTSYEQYF

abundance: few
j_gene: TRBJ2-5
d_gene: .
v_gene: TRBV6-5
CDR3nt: TGTGCCAGCAGTTCGGGGAGCCGTGAGACCCAGTACTTC
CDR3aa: CASSSGSRETQYF

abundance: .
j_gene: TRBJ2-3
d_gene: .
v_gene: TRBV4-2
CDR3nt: TGTGCCAGCAGCCAAGACCCCGGAGTCTCAGATACGCAGTATTTT
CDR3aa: CASSQDPGVSDTQYF

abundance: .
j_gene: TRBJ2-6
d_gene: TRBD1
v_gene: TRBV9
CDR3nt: TGTGCCAGCAGACTCGGGCCCTCGGACAGGTCTGGGGCCAACGTCCTGACTTTC
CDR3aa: CASRLGPSDRSGANVLTF

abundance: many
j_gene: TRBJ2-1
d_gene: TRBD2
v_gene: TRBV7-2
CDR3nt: TGTGCCAGCAGCTTAGTCGAGGTTGCGGGAGGGTTAAATGAGCAGTTCTTC
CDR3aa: CASSLVEVAGGLNEQFF

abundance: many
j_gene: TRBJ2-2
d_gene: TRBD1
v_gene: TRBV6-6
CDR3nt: TGTGCCAGCAGTTCACCGGGACAGTCGAACACCGGGGAGCTGTTTTTT
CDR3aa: CASSSPGQSNTGELFF

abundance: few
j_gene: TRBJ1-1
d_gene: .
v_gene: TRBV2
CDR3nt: TGTGCCAGCAGACCAGGGCGGGCTAACACTGAAGCTTTCTTT
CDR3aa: CASRPGRANTEAFF

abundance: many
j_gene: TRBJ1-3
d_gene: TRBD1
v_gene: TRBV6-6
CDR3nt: TGTGCCAGCAGCCCCGGGCAGGGGGCCTCTGGAAACACCATATATTTT
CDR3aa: CASSPGQGASGNTIYF

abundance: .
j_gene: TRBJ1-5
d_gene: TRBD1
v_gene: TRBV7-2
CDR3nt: TGTGCCAGCAGCTTACAGGGGGCGCCTCAGCCCCAGCATTTT
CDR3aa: CASSLQGAPQPQHF

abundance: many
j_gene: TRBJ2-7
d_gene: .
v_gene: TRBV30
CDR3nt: TGTGCCGCAAGCAAAGCTAGCGTCTCCTACGAGCAGTACTTC
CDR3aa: CAASKASVSYEQYF